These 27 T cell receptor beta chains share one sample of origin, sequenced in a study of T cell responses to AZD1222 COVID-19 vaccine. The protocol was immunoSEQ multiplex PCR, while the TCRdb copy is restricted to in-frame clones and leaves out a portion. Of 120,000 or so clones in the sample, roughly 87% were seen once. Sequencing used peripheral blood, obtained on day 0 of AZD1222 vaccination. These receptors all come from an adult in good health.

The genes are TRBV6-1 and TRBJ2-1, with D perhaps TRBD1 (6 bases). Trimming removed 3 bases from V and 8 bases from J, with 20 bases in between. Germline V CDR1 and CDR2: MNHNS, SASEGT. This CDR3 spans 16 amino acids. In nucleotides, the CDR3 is TGTGCCAGCAGTGACCCTTACAGGGCCGGTCGGGATGAGCAGTTCTTC. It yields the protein CASSDPYRAGRDEQFF.

The CDR3 DNA reads TGTGCCACCAGCAGAGATCATCGAGTTGCCGGTCGGGGCTACACCTTC. Translation gives CATSRDHRVAGRGYTF. This chain joins TRBV15 and TRBJ1-2; D is ambiguous. CDR3 size: 16 residues. CDR1 and CDR2 from the germline V gene are LNHNV and YYDKDF (reference sequence). The V gene lost 0 bases and the J gene lost 8 bases, with 19 bases spanning the gap.

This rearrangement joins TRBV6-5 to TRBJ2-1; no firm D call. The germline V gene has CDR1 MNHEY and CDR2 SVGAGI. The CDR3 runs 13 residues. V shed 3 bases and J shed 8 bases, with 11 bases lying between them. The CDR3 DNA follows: TGTGCCAGCAGTTATCCTGGGTCCGATGAGCAGTTCTTC. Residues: CASSYPGSDEQFF.

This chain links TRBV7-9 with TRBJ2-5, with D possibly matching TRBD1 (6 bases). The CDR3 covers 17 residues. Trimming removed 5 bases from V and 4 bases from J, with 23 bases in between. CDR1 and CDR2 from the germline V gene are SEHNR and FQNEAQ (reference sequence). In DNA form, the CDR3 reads TGTGCCAGCAGCCGCCTGGGATCGACGCCCAGGGGAGAGACCCAGTACTTC. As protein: CASSRLGSTPRGETQYF.

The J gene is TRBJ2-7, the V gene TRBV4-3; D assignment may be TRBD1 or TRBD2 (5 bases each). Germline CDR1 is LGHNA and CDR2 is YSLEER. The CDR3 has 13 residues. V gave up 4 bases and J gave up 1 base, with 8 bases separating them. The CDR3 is CASSRGRSYEQYF. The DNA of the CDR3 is TGCGCCAGCAGCCGGGGACGTTCCTACGAGCAGTACTTC.

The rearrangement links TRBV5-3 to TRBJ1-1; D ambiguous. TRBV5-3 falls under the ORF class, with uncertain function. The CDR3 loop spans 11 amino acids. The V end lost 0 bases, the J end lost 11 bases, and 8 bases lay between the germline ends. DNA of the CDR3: TGTGCCAGAAGCTTGGGTCCGGGGGCTTTCTTT. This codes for CARSLGPGAFF.

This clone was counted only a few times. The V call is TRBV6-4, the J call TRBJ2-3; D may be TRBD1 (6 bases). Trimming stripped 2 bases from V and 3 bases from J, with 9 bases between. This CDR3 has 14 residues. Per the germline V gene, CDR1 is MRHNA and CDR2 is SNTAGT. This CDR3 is CASSDGGGTDTQYF. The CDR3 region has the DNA TGTGCCAGCAGTGACGGGGGCGGGACAGATACGCAGTATTTT.

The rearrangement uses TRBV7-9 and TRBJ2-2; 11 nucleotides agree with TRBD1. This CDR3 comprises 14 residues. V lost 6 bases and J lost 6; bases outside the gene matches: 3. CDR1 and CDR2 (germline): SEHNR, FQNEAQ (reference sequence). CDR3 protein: CASRRTGGSGELFF. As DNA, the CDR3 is TGTGCCAGCAGACGGACAGGGGGCTCCGGGGAGCTGTTTTTT.

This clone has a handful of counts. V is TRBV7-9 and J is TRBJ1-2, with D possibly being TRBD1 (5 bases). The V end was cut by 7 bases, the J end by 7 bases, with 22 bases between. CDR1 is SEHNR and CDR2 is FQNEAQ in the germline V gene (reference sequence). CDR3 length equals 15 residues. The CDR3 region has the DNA TGTGCCAGCAATCCACCTGAGGGGCGGGACGGTGGCTACACCTTC. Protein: CASNPPEGRDGGYTF.

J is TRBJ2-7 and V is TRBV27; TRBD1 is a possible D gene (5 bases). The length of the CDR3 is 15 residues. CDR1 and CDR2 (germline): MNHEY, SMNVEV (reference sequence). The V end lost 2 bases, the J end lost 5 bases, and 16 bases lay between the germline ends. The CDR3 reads CASSLSQGQAHEQYF. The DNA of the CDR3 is TGTGCCAGCAGTTTAAGCCAGGGCCAAGCCCACGAGCAGTACTTC.

The CDR3 DNA reads as TGTGCCACCAGGGGCCCGGGCGACACCGGGGAGCTGTTTTTT. Translation gives CATRGPGDTGELFF. The chain combines TRBV10-3 with TRBJ2-2; D may be TRBD1 (6 bases). The germline V gene encodes CDR1 ENHRY and CDR2 SYGVKD. Trimming took off 10 bases at V and 3 bases at J, with 15 bases between the two ends. There are 14 residues in the CDR3.

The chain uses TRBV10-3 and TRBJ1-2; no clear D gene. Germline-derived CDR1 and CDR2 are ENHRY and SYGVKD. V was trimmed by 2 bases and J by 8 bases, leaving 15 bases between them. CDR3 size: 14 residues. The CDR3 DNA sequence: TGTGCCATCAGTGAGCAAGGACCTCTCGAAGGCTACACCTTC. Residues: CAISEQGPLEGYTF.

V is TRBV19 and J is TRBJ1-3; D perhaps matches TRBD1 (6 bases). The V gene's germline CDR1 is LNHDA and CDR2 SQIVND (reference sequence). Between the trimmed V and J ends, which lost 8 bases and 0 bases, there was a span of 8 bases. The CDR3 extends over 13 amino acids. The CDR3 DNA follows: TGTGCCAGTGAACAGGGCTCTGGAAACACCATATATTTT. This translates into CASEQGSGNTIYF. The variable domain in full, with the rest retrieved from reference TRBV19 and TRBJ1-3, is DGGITQSPKYLFRKEGQNVTLSCEQNLNHDAMYWYRQDPGQGLRLIYYSQIVNDFQKGDIAEGYSVSREKKESFPLTVTSAQKNPTAFYLCASEQGSGNTIYFGEGSWLTVV.

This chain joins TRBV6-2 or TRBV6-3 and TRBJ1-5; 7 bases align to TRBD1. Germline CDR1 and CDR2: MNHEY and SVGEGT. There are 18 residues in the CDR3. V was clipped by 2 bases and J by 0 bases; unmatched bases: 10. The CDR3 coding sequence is TGTGCCAGCAGTTACGAGCTAGGGGACAGCTATAGCAATCAGCCCCAGCATTTT. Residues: CASSYELGDSYSNQPQHF.

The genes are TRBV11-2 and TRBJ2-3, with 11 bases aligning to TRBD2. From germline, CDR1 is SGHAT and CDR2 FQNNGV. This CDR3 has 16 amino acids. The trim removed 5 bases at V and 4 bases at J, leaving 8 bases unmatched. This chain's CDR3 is CASSLSGGGQSDTQYF. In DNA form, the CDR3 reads TGTGCCAGCAGCCTTAGCGGGGGGGGTCAATCAGATACGCAGTATTTT.

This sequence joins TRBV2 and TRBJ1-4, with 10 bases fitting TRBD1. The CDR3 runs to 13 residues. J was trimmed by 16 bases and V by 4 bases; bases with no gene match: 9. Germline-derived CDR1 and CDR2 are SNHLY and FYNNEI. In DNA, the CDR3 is TGTGCCAGCAGTGTATACGGGACAGGGGCAGAGTTTTTT. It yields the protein CASSVYGTGAEFF.

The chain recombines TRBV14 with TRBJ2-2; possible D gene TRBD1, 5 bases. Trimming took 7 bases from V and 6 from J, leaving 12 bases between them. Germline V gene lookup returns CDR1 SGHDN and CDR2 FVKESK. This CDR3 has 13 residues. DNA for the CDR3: TGTGCCAGCAAAAGGGGTCTTGCCGGGGAGCTGTTTTTT. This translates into CASKRGLAGELFF.

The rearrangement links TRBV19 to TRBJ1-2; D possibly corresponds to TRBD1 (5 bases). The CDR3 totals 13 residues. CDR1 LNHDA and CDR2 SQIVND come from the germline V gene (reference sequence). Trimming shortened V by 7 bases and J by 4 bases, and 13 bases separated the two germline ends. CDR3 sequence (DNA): TGTGCCAGTATGGGGGTAGGAGCCTATGGCTACACCTTC. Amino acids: CASMGVGAYGYTF.

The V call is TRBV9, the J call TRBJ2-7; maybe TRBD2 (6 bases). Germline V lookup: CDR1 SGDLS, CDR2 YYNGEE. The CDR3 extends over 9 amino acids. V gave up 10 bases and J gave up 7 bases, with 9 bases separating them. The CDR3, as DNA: TGTGCCGCGGGGTGGGAGCAGTACTTC. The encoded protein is CAAGWEQYF.

The CDR3 sequence: CAARGRKVSGYTF. In nucleotides, the CDR3 is TGTGCCGCCCGTGGCAGGAAGGTATCTGGCTACACCTTC. V usage is TRBV6-5 and J usage is TRBJ1-2; D gene ambiguous. The germline V and J ends were trimmed by 11 bases and 7 bases, with 20 bases remaining between them. The germline V gene has CDR1 MNHEY and CDR2 SVGAGI. This CDR3 has 13 residues.

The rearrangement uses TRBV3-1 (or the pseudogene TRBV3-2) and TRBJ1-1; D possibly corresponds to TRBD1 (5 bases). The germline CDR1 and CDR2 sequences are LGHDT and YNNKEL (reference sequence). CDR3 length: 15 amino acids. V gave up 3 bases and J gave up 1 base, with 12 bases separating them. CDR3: CASSQYRSGNTEAFF. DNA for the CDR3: TGTGCCAGCAGCCAGTACAGGTCGGGGAACACTGAAGCTTTCTTT.

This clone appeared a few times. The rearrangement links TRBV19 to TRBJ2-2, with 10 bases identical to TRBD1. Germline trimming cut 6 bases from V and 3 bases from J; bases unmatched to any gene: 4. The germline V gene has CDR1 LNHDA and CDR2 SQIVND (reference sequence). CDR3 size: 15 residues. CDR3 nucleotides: TGTGCCAGTAGGGCCGGGACAGGGGACACCGGGGAGCTGTTTTTT. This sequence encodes CASRAGTGDTGELFF.

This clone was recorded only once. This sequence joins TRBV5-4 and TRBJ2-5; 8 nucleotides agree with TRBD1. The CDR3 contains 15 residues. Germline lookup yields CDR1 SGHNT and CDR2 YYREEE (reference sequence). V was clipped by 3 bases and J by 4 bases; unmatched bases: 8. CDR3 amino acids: CASSWGRTGGETQYF. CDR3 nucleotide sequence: TGTGCCAGCAGCTGGGGGAGAACAGGGGGAGAGACCCAGTACTTC.

The CDR3 region has the DNA TGTGCCAGCAGCGTAGGGGCAGCTGATCTCTACGAGCAGTACTTC. It specifies CASSVGAADLYEQYF. This chain uses TRBV9 with TRBJ2-7; D not certain. Between the trimmed V and J ends, which lost 0 bases and 3 bases, there was a span of 13 bases. Germline assignment: CDR1 SGDLS and CDR2 YYNGEE. The CDR3 is 15 amino acids.

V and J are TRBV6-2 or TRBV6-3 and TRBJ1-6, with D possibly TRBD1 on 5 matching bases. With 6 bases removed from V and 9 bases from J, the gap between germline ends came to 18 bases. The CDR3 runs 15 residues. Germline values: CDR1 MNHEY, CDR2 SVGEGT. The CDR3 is CASSPAGWGGSPLHF. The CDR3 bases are TGTGCCAGCAGCCCCGCGGGGTGGGGGGGTTCACCCCTCCACTTT.

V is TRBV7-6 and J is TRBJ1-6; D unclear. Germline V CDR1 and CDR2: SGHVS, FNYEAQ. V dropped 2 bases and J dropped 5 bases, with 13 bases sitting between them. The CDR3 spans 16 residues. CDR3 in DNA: TGTGCCAGCAGCTTATCGGATTGGAGTAATAATTCACCCCTCCACTTT. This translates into CASSLSDWSNNSPLHF.

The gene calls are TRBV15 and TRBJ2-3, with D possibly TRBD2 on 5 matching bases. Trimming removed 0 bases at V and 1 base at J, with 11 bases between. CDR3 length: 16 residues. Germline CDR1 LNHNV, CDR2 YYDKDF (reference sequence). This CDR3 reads CATSRERSGGTDTQYF. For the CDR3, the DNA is TGTGCCACCAGCAGAGAAAGGAGCGGAGGCACAGATACGCAGTATTTT.